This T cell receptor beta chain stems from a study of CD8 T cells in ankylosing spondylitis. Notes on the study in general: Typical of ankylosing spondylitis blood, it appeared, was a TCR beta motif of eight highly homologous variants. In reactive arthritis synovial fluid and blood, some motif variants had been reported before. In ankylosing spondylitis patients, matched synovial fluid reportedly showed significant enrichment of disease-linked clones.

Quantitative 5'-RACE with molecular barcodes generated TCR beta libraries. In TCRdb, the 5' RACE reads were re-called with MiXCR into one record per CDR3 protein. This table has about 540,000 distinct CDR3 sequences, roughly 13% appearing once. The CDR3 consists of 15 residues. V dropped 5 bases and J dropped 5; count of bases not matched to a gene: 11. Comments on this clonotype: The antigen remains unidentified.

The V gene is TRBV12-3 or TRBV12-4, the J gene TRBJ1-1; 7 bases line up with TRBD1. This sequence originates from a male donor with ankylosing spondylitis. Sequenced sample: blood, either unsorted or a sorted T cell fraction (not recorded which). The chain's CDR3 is CASSPGGGRVTEAFF. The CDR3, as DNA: TGTGCCAGCAGTCCAGGGGGAGGGAGAGTGACTGAAGCTTTCTTT.